This TCR beta chain was sequenced for a study of blood T cell repertoires in COVID-19. This CDR3 contains 14 residues. Germline CDR1 PRHDT, CDR2 FYEKMQ (reference sequence). The trim removed 7 bases at V and 4 bases at J, leaving 5 bases unmatched. Profiling relied on immunoSEQ multiplex PCR, and the TCRdb table lists in-frame clones only, not all of them. The sample consists of about 200,000 clones, about 90% of them appearing once. The chain recombines TRBV13 with TRBJ2-2; 8 bases fit TRBD2. This clonotype was obtained from a woman aged 18-29 years who had recovered from COVID-19. Sequences were obtained from PBMCs or T cells enriched from blood (not recorded which). CDR3 nucleotide sequence: TGTGCCAGCACCGACGGGAGGGCCACCGGGGAGCTGTTTTTT. It specifies CASTDGRATGELFF.